This entry describes one T cell receptor beta chain. With random hexamers, roughly 0.5 to 1 ug RNA was reverse transcribed. TCRdb used MiXCR to reprocess the immunoSEQ multiplex PCR reads, holding one entry per CDR3 protein. The sample yields more than 150,000 distinct CDR3 sequences, around 94% seen once. Germline V gene data show CDR1 as GTSNPN and CDR2 as SVGIG (reference sequence). CDR3 size: 11 residues. Losses at the gene ends were 0 bases for V and 11 bases for J; bases not matched to a gene: 2. This sample is drawn from a study of CD8 T cells in Susac syndrome. The rearrangement joins TRBV30 to TRBJ1-1; TRBD1 matches at 8 bases. This TCR came from a human donor in good health. Sample: CD4+ T cells from PBMCs. CDR3 nucleotide sequence: TGTGCCTGGAGTGTACAGGGGGGGGCTTTCTTT. This codes for CAWSVQGGAFF.